This TCR beta chain stems from a study of OX40 agonist ivuxolimab in advanced cancers. With respect to the entire study: Ivuxolimab was a fully human IgG2 agonistic monoclonal antibody targeting the costimulatory receptor OX40 (CD134). Partial responses were achieved by three dose-escalation patients, of whom one had hepatocellular carcinoma and two had cutaneous melanoma. The paper covers the monotherapy dose-escalation part of the phase I ivuxolimab trial, which included N of about 50 patients. Among the approximately 54 dose-escalation patients, around 20 had hepatocellular carcinoma, roughly 15 melanoma, 9 renal cell carcinoma and 9 head and neck cancer. Peripheral TCRbeta sequencing aimed to test whether ivuxolimab altered TCR sequence diversity and caused clonal T-cell expansion. A male proportion of 70% to 90% and a mean age of roughly 55 years, ranging from about 23 to 90, were recorded for the dose-escalation cohort. Patients were allowed to have had prior anti-PD-1, anti-PD-L1 or anti-CTLA-4 therapy, and approximately 39% of the dose-escalation patients had been treated with checkpoint inhibitors. Intravenous ivuxolimab was administered to patients every 2 weeks at six dose levels: 0.01, 0.1, 0.3, 1.5, 3 and 10 mg/kg. Broader findings and caveats from the paper: The antigen specificity of the peripheral T cells that underwent clonal expansion was not determined. After ivuxolimab, expanded clones were on average more numerous among CD8+ T cells than among CD4+ T cells. Low levels of normalized T-cell clonal expansion were also shown by some nonresponding patients. At doses of 0.1 to 3.0 mg/kg, clonal expansion of both CD4+ and CD8+ T cells in blood was seen between baseline and week 6. In partial responders in the 0.1-3.0 mg/kg groups, normalized peripheral clonal expansion was found to be among the lowest, especially among CD8+ T cells.

For sequencing of the TCRbeta CDR3 region, genomic DNA was extracted from the sorted cells. TCRbeta CDR3 regions were sequenced using the immunoSEQ Assay. In its TCRdb copy, this immuneACCESS table keeps in-frame sequences only and misses some clones. Where compared with another copy, unresolved V genes explain less than half of these, and the others have no known cause. The sample contains some 110,000 clones, 85% to 95% of them found a single time. Approximately 0.15% of the sample is held by the ten biggest clonotypes. Patients with a history of autoimmune disease or receiving systemic immunosuppression were excluded from the trial. In every dose cohort, peripheral blood was drawn for TCR sequencing at baseline, cycle 4 day 1, and cycle 7 day 1. Samples were obtained from an open-label, multicenter, first-in-human phase I dose-escalation trial of ivuxolimab. The trial enrolled adults with locally advanced or metastatic head and neck squamous cell, hepatocellular, melanoma or renal cell carcinoma. Before TCR sequencing, CD4+ and CD8+ T cells were separately sorted from peripheral blood.

As to this clone: The antigen this receptor binds is unknown. Nothing much larger sits one base from this clone, and base qualities are not available.

Taken from the germline V gene, the CDR1 and CDR2 loops are MNHEY and SVGAGI. From cysteine to phenylalanine, the CDR3 is 15 amino acids long. Just the 45-base CDR3 DNA is kept, in frame starting at base 1. Trimming removed 5 bases from V and 1 base from J; the gene matches leave 3 bases unexplained. This sample comprised CD4+ or CD8+ T cells sorted from blood, obtained in a trial of the OX40 agonist ivuxolimab. This clonotype was sampled from an adult with an advanced solid tumor such as melanoma, head and neck, liver or kidney cancer. The receptor chain draws on TRBV6-5 and TRBJ2-7, and TRBD2 aligns with 12 junction nucleotides. The CDR3 region: CASSLTSGGSYEQYF. The nucleotide sequence reads as follows: TGTGCCAGCAGTCTAACTAGCGGGGGGTCCTACGAGCAGTACTTC.